Following are 4 T cell receptor beta chains from one sample sequenced in a study of cytotoxic CD8 clonotypes in ibrutinib-treated CLL. Method: immunoSEQ multiplex PCR; TCRdb's copy keeps in-frame clones and lacks some. The profile shows a few hundred thousand clones, just under 80% of them singletons. The sequenced sample was PBMCs, obtained before ibrutinib treatment. The receptor set was obtained from a human donor with chronic lymphocytic leukemia.

The rearrangement links TRBV5-1 to TRBJ2-7, with D unclear. CDR3 length: 16 amino acids. Germline CDR1 reads SGHRS; CDR2 reads YFSETQ. V was pared by 0 bases and J by 3 bases, with 16 bases between. Here the CDR3 reads CASSLAKGVMVYEQYF. The DNA of the CDR3 is TGCGCCAGCAGCTTGGCCAAGGGCGTCATGGTCTACGAGCAGTACTTC.

The chain carries TRBV9 and TRBJ2-2, with D possibly being TRBD1 (7 bases). CDR3 size: 14 residues. V was shortened by 5 bases and J by 3 bases, with 11 bases between the two germline ends. The V gene's germline CDR1 is SGDLS and CDR2 YYNGEE. CDR3 sequence: CASRAGTDTGELFF. CDR3 sequence (DNA): TGTGCCAGCAGGGCGGGGACAGACACCGGGGAGCTGTTTTTT.

The V gene is TRBV27, the J gene TRBJ2-2; the D is unclear. V was shortened by 2 bases and J by 5 bases, with 6 bases between the two germline ends. CDR1 is MNHEY, CDR2 SMNVEV, per germline (reference sequence). The CDR3 has 13 residues. The CDR3 sequence: CASSLGNTGELFF. The CDR3 nucleotides are TGTGCCAGCAGTTTAGGGAATACCGGGGAGCTGTTTTTT.

The rearrangement uses TRBV9 and TRBJ2-7, with 7 nucleotides matching TRBD2. The CDR3 has 15 residues. Germline lookup yields CDR1 SGDLS and CDR2 YYNGEE. V gave up 0 bases and J gave up 2 bases; unmatched junction bases: 5. The CDR3 loop reads CASSVGVSGPYEQYF. CDR3 bases: TGTGCCAGCAGCGTAGGAGTTAGCGGGCCCTACGAGCAGTACTTC.